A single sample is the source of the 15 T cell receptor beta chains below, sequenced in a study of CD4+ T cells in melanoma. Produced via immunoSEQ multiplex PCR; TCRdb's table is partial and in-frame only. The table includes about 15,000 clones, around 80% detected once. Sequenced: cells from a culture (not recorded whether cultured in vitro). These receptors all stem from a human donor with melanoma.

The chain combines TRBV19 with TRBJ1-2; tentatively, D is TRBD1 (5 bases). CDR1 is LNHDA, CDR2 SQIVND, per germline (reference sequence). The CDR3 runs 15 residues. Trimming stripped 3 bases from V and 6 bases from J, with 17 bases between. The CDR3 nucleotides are TGTGCCAGTAGTATTGAGACAGCGCGTCGTCATGGCTACACCTTC. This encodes CASSIETARRHGYTF. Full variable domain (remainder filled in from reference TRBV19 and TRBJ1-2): DGGITQSPKYLFRKEGQNVTLSCEQNLNHDAMYWYRQDPGQGLRLIYYSQIVNDFQKGDIAEGYSVSREKKESFPLTVTSAQKNPTAFYLCASSIETARRHGYTFGSGTRLTVV.

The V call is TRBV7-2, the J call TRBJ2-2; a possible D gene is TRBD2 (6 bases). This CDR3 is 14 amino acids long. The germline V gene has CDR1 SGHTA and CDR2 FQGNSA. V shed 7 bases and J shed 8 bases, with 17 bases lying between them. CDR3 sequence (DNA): TGTGCCAGCACCTTTTCTGTGGGGGGAGGGGAGCTGTTTTTT. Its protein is CASTFSVGGGELFF.

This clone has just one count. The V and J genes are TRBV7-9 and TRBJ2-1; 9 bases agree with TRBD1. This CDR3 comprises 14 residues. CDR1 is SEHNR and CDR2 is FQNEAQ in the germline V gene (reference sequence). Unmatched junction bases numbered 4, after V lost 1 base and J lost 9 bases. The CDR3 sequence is CASSLGGTGIEQFF. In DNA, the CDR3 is TGTGCCAGCAGCTTAGGGGGGACAGGGATTGAGCAGTTCTTC.

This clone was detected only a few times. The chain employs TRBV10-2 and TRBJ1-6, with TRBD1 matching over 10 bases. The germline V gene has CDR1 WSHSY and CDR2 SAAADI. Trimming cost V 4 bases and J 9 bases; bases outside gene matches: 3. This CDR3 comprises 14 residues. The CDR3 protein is CASSGTGGSSPLHF. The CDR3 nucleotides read TGCGCCAGCAGTGGGACAGGGGGTAGTTCACCCCTCCACTTT.

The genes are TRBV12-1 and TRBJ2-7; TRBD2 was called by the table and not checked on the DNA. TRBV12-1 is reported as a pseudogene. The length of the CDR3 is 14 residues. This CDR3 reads CASSLWDSPYEQYF. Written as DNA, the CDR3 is TGTGCCAGCAGCTTGTGGGACTCGCCCTACGAGCAGTACTTC.

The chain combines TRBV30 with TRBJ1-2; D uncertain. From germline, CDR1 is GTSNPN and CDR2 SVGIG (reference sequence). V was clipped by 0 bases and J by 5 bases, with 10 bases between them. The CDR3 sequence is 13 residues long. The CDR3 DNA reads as TGTGCCTGGAGTGTAGGAGGGAGGTATGGCTACACCTTC. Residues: CAWSVGGRYGYTF. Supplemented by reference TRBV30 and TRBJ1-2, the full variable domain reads SQTIHQWPATLVQPVGSPLSLECTVEGTSNPNLYWYRQAAGRGLQLLFYSVGIGQISSEVPQNLSASRPQDRQFILSSKKLLLSDSGFYLCAWSVGGRYGYTFGSGTRLTVV.

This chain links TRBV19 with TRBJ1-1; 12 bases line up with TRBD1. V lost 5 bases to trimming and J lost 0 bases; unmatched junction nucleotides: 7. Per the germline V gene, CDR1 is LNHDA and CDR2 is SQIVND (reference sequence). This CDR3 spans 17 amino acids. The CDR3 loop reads CASSAGTGGSVNTEAFF. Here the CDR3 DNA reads TGTGCCAGTAGTGCCGGGACAGGGGGCTCCGTGAACACTGAAGCTTTCTTT.

The CDR3 DNA sequence: TGTGCCACTGACGGACGAAGTTCCGGGGGAAACACCATATATTTT. This translates into CATDGRSSGGNTIYF. V and J are TRBV6-6 and TRBJ1-3, with D hard to call. The length of the CDR3 is 15 residues. Trimming left V 10 bases short and J 4 bases short, with 20 bases between. Looked up from germline, CDR1 is MNHNY and CDR2 is SVGAGI (reference sequence).

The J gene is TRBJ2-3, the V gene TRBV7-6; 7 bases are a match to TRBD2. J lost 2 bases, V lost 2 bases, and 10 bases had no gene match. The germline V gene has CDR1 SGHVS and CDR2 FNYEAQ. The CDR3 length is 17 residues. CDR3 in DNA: TGTGCCAGCAGCTTATCCCCCCTCGGGACTATCACAGATACGCAGTATTTT. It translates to CASSLSPLGTITDTQYF.

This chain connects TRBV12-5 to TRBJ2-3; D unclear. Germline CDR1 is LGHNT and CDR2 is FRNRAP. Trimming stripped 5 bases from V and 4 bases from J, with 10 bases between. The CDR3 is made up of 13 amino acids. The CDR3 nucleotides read TGTGCTAGTGGTCCCGAGTCGGCAGATACGCAGTATTTT. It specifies CASGPESADTQYF.

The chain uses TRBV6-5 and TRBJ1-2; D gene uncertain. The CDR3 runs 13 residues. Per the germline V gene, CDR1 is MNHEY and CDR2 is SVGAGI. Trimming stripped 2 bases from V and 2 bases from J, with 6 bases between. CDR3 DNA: TGTGCCAGCAGTTACGACGGGAACTATGGCTACACCTTC. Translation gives CASSYDGNYGYTF.

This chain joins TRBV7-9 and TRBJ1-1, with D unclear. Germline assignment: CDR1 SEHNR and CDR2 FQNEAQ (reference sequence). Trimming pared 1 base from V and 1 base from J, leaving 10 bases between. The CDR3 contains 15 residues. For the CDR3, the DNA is TGTGCCAGCAGCTTAGGGTCCCCCGAGAACACTGAAGCTTTCTTT. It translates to CASSLGSPENTEAFF. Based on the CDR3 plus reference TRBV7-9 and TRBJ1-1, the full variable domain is DTGVSQNPRHKITKRGQNVTFRCDPISEHNRLYWYRQTLGQGPEFLTYFQNEAQLEKSRLLSDRFSAERPKGSFSTLEIQRTEQGDSAMYLCASSLGSPENTEAFFGQGTRLTVV.

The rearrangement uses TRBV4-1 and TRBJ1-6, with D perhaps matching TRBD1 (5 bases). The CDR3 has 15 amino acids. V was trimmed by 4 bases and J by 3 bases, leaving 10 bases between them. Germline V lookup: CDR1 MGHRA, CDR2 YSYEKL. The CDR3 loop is CASSLRGSYNSPLHF. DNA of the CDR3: TGCGCCAGCAGCCTGCGGGGCAGCTATAATTCACCCCTCCACTTT.

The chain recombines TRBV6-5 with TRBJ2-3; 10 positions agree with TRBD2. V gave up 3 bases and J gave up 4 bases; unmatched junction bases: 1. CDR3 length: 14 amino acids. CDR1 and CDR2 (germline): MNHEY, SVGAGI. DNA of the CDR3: TGTGCCAGCAGTTATGGGACTAGCGCAGATACGCAGTATTTT. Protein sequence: CASSYGTSADTQYF.

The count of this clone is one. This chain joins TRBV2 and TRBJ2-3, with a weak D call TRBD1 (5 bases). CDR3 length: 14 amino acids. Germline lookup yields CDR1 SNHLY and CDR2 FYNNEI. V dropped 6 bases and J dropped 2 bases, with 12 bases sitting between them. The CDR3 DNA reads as TGTGCCAGCAGCAGGGCATCTTCCACAGATACGCAGTATTTT. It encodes CASSRASSTDTQYF.